This TCR beta chain emerged from a study of blood T cell repertoires in COVID-19. Study summary: Both acute and convalescent COVID-19 samples were obtained from the United States, Italy and Spain.

As handled by the study authors: Researchers report that nucleated cell counts were estimated from reference gene primer amplification. Measured with immunoSEQ multiplex PCR; TCRdb has only the in-frame clones, and not every one. The DNA gave D and trimming, while V, J and clone size come from that table. This sample has roughly 190,000 clones, with 90% found just once. Trimming cost V 2 bases and J 4 bases, with 12 bases left between them. The CDR3 consists of 15 residues. CDR1 is MDHEN, CDR2 SYDVKM, per germline. Sample: peripheral blood. This TCR came from a man over 45 with acute or convalescent COVID-19. This rearrangement joins TRBV28 to TRBJ1-5; no reliable D call. CDR3 residues: CASSLNLGKNQPQHF. The CDR3, as DNA: TGTGCCAGCAGTTTAAATCTTGGCAAGAATCAGCCCCAGCATTTT.